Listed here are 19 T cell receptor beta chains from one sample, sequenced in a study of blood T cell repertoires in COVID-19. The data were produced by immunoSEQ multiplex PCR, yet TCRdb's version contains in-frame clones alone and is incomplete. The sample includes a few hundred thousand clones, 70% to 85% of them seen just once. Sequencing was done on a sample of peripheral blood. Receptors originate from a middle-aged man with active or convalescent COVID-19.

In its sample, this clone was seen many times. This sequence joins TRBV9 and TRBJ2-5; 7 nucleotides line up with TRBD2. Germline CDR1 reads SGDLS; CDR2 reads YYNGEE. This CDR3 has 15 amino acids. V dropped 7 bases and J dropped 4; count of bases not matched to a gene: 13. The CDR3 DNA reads TGTGCCAGCGGGAGGGCAGGGACTTCGATAGAGACCCAGTACTTC. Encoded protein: CASGRAGTSIETQYF.

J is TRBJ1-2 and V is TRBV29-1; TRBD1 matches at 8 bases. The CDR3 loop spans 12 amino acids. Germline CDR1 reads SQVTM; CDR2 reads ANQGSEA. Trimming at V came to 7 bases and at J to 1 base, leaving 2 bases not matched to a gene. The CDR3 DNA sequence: TGCAGCGCGGACAGGGATAACTATGGCTACACCTTC. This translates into CSADRDNYGYTF.

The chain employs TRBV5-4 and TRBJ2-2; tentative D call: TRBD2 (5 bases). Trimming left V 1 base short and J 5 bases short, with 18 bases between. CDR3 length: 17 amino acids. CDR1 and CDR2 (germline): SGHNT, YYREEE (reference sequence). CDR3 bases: TGTGCCAGCAGCTTGTCGGGGTGGGCGGAAGGTACCGGGGAGCTGTTTTTT. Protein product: CASSLSGWAEGTGELFF.

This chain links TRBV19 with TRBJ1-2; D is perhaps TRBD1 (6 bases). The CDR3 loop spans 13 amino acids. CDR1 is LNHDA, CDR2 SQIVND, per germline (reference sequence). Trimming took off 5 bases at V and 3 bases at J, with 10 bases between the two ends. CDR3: CASSPQGDYGYTF. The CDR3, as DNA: TGTGCCAGTAGTCCACAGGGTGACTATGGCTACACCTTC.

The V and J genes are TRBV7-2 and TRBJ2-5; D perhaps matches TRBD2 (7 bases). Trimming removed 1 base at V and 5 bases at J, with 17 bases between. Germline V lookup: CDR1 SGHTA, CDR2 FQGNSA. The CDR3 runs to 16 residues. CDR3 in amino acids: CASSLEGGLFTETQYF. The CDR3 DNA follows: TGTGCCAGCAGCTTAGAGGGGGGGCTCTTCACGGAGACCCAGTACTTC.

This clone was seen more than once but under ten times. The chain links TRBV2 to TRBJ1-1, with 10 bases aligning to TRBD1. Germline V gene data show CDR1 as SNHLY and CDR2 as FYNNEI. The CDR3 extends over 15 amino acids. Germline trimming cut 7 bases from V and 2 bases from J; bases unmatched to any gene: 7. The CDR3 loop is CASKRQGATNTEAFF. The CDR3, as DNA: TGTGCCAGCAAACGACAGGGGGCGACTAACACTGAAGCTTTCTTT.

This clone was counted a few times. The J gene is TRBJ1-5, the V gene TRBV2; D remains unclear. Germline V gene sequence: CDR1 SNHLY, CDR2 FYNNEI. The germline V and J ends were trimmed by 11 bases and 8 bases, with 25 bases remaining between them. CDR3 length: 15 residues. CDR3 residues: CASLRSRLPSEPQHF. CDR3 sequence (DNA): TGTGCCTCCCTGAGGAGTAGGCTCCCTAGCGAGCCCCAGCATTTT.

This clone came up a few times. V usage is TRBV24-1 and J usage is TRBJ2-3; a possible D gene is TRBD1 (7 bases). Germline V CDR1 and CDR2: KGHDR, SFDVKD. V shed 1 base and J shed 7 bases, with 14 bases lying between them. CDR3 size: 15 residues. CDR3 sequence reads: CATSDLGGGAYTQYF. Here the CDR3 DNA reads TGTGCCACCAGTGATTTAGGAGGGGGCGCGTATACGCAGTATTTT.

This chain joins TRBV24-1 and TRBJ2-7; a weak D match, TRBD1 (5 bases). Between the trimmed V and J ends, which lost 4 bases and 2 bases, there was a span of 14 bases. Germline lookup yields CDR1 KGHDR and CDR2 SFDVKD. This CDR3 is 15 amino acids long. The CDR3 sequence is CATSDPRVGAYEQYF. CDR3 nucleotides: TGTGCCACCAGTGACCCCAGGGTGGGTGCCTACGAGCAGTACTTC.

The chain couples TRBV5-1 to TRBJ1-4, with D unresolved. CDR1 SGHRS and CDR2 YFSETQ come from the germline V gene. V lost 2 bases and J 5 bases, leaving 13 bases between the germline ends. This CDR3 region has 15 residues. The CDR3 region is CASSLQPRPNEKLFF. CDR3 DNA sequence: TGCGCCAGCAGCTTACAGCCCAGACCAAATGAAAAACTGTTTTTT. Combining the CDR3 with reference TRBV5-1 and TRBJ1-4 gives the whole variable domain KAGVTQTPRYLIKTRGQQVTLSCSPISGHRSVSWYQQTPGQGLQFLFEYFSETQRNKGNFPGRFSGRQFSNSRSEMNVSTLELGDSALYLCASSLQPRPNEKLFFGSGTQLSVL.

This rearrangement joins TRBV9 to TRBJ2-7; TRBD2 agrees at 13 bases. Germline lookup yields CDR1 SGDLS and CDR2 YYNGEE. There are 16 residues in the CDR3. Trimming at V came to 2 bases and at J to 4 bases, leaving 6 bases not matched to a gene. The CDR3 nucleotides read TGTGCCAGCAGCGTCGGACTAGCGGGAGCCCATTACGAGCAGTACTTC. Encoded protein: CASSVGLAGAHYEQYF.

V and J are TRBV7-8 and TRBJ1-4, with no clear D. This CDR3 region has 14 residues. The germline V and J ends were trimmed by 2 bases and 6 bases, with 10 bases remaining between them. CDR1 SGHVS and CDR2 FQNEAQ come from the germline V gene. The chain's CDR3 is CASSLLTFDEKLFF. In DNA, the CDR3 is TGTGCCAGCAGCTTACTGACTTTCGATGAAAAACTGTTTTTT.

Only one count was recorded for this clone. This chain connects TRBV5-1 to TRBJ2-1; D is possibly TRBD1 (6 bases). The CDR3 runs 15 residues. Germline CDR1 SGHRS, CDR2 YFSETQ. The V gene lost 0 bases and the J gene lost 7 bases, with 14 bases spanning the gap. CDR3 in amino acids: CASSLGQGKINEQFF. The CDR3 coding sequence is TGCGCCAGCAGCTTGGGGCAGGGGAAGATTAATGAGCAGTTCTTC.

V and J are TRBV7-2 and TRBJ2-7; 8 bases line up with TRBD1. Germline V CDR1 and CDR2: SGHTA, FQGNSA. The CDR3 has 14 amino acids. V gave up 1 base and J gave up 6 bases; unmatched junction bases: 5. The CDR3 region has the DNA TGTGCCAGCAGCTTAGAGAGGACAGGGATCGAGCAGTACTTC. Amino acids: CASSLERTGIEQYF.

CDR3 amino acids: CASSEGGTENSPLHF. The CDR3 coding sequence is TGTGCCAGCAGTGAGGGTGGGACAGAGAATTCACCCCTCCACTTT. The rearrangement joins TRBV2 to TRBJ1-6; 7 bases match TRBD1. Looked up from germline, CDR1 is SNHLY and CDR2 is FYNNEI. The CDR3 totals 15 residues. The ends lost 3 bases at V and 7 bases at J; junction bases unmatched: 6.

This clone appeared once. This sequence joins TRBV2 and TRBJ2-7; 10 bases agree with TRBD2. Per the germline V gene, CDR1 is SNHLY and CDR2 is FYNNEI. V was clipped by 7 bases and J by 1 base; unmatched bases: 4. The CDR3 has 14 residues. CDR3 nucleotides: TGTGCCAGCAAGCGGGAGGGCCCGTCCTACGAGCAGTACTTC. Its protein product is CASKREGPSYEQYF.

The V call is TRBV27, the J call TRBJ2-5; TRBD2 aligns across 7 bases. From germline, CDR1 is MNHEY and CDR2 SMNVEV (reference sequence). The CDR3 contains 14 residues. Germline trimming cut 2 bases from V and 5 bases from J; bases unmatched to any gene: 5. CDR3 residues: CASSLVWGGETQYF. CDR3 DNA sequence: TGTGCCAGCAGTTTAGTATGGGGGGGGGAGACCCAGTACTTC.

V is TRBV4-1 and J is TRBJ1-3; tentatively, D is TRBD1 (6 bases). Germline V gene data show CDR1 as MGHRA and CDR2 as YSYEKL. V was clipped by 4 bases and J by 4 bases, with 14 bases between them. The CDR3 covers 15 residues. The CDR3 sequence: CASSPLWGLGNTIYF. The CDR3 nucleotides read TGCGCCAGCAGCCCTCTATGGGGGCTCGGAAACACCATATATTTT.

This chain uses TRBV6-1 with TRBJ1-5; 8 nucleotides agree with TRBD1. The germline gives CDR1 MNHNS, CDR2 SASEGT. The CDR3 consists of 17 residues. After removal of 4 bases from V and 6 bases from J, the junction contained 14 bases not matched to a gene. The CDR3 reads CASSARTGTLGSQPQHF. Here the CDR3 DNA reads TGTGCCAGCAGTGCCCGGACAGGGACGTTGGGAAGTCAGCCCCAGCATTTT.